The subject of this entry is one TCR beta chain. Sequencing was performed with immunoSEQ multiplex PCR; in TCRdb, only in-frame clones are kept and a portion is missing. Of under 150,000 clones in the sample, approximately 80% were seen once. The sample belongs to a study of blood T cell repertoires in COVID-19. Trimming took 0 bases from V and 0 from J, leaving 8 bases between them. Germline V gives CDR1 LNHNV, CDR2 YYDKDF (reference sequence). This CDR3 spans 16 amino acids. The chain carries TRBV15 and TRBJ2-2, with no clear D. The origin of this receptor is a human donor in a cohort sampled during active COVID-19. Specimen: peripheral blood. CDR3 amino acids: CATSRDWSANTGELFF. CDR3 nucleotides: TGTGCCACCAGCAGAGATTGGAGCGCGAACACCGGGGAGCTGTTTTTT.